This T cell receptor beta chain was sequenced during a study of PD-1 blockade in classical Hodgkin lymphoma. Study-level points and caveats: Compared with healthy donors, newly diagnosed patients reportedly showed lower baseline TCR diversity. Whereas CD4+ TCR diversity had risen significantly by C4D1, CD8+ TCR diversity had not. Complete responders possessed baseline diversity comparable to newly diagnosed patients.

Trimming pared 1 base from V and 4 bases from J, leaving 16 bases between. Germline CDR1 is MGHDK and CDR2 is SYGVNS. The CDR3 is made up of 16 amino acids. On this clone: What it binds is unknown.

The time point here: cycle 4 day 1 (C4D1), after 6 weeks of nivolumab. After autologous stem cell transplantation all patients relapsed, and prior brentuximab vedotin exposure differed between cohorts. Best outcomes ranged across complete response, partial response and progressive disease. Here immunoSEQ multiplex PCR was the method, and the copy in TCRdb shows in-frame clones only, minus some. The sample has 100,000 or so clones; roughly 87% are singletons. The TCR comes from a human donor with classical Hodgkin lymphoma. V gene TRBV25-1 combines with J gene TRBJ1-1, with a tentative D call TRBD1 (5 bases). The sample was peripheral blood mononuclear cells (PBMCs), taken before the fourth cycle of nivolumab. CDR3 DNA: TGTGCCAGCAGTGAATGGGATGGAGGGGTCGGCACTGAAGCTTTCTTT. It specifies CASSEWDGGVGTEAFF. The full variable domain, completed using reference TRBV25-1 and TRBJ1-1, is EADIYQTPRYLVIGTGKKITLECSQTMGHDKMYWYQQDPGMELHLIHYSYGVNSTEKGDLSSESTVSRIRTEHFPLTLESARPSHTSQYLCASSEWDGGVGTEAFFGQGTRLTVV.